Shown below are 18 T cell receptor beta chains from a single sample sequenced in a study of blood T cell repertoires in COVID-19. Assay: immunoSEQ multiplex PCR; the TCRdb copy retains only in-frame clones and omits some. This table has about 180,000 clones, 85% to 90% appearing once. The sample comprised peripheral blood. The receptor source for this set is a woman in her 30s with active or convalescent COVID-19.

The V and J genes are TRBV11-2 and TRBJ1-1; D might be TRBD1 (5 bases). Deletions cut 6 bases from V and 2 bases from J, with 13 bases between. Germline assignment: CDR1 SGHAT and CDR2 FQNNGV. The length of the CDR3 is 14 residues. The CDR3 DNA follows: TGTGCCAGCAGGATCACAGGTCTTAACACTGAAGCTTTCTTT. It encodes CASRITGLNTEAFF. The full variable domain, its missing parts supplied by reference TRBV11-2 and TRBJ1-1, is EAGVAQSPRYKIIEKRQSVAFWCNPISGHATLYWYQQILGQGPKLLIQFQNNGVVDDSQLPKDRFSAERLKGVDSTLKIQPAKLEDSAVYLCASRITGLNTEAFFGQGTRLTVV.

The chain employs TRBV11-2 and TRBJ1-1; D is unclear. The V end was cut by 0 bases, the J end by 0 bases, with 2 bases between. The germline V gene encodes CDR1 SGHAT and CDR2 FQNNGV. This CDR3 is built from 13 residues. CDR3 loop: CASSLDLNTEAFF. The CDR3 coding sequence is TGTGCCAGCAGCTTAGACTTGAACACTGAAGCTTTCTTT.

The V gene is TRBV6-6, the J gene TRBJ2-7; D call uncertain. CDR1 MNHNY and CDR2 SVGAGI come from the germline V gene (reference sequence). The CDR3 is 14 amino acids. With 6 bases removed from V and 6 bases from J, the gap between germline ends came to 18 bases. CDR3 in DNA: TGTGCCAGCAGCCTCACGACAACACCTCTCGAGCAGTACTTC. It specifies CASSLTTTPLEQYF.

The genes are TRBV27 and TRBJ2-7, with 7 bases matching TRBD1. Looked up from germline, CDR1 is MNHEY and CDR2 is SMNVEV (reference sequence). The V segment lost 5 bases and the J segment 2 bases; nucleotides outside the gene matches: 9. This CDR3 spans 15 amino acids. This CDR3 reads CASSTGVQKTYEQYF. CDR3 coding DNA: TGTGCCAGCAGTACAGGGGTCCAAAAAACCTACGAGCAGTACTTC.

J is TRBJ1-6 and V is TRBV7-8; a possible D gene is TRBD1 (5 bases). Germline V lookup: CDR1 SGHVS, CDR2 FQNEAQ. The CDR3 contains 12 residues. Deletions cut 5 bases from V and 7 bases from J, with 6 bases between. The CDR3 sequence is CASSAGNSPLHF. The CDR3 region has the DNA TGTGCCAGCAGCGCAGGGAATTCACCCCTCCACTTT. The variable domain in full, with the rest retrieved from reference TRBV7-8 and TRBJ1-6, is GAGVSQSPRYKVAKRGQDVALRCDPISGHVSLFWYQQALGQGPEFLTYFQNEAQLDKSGLPSDRFFAERPEGSVSTLKIQRTQQEDSAVYLCASSAGNSPLHFGNGTRLTVT.

The rearrangement uses TRBV6-6 and TRBJ1-2; no firm D call. Germline V gene lookup returns CDR1 MNHNY and CDR2 SVGAGI (reference sequence). The CDR3 spans 16 residues. V shed 5 bases and J shed 8 bases, with 24 bases lying between them. The CDR3 here is CASSRKEAGMGSGYTF. The DNA of the CDR3 is TGTGCCAGCAGTCGAAAGGAGGCGGGGATGGGGTCGGGCTACACCTTC.

The V call is TRBV4-2, the J call TRBJ2-7; a weak D match, TRBD1 (5 bases). Germline CDR1 LGHNA, CDR2 YNFKEQ. Between the trimmed V and J ends, which lost 1 base and 2 bases, there was a span of 9 bases. CDR3 length: 14 amino acids. The CDR3 DNA is TGTGCCAGCAGCCAAGTCCCGACAGCCTACGAGCAGTACTTC. Protein product: CASSQVPTAYEQYF.

The chain combines TRBV7-9 with TRBJ2-7; a possible D gene is TRBD1 (5 bases). Trimming shortened V by 11 bases and J by 3 bases, and 11 bases separated the two germline ends. Looked up from germline, CDR1 is SEHNR and CDR2 is FQNEAQ (reference sequence). The CDR3 length is 11 residues. CDR3: CASGAFYEQYF. The CDR3 coding sequence is TGTGCCTCTGGGGCGTTCTACGAGCAGTACTTC.

In its sample, this clone was seen a few times. J is TRBJ1-1 and V is TRBV3-1 (or the pseudogene TRBV3-2), with D perhaps TRBD1 (6 bases). The CDR3 runs to 13 residues. Trimming shortened V by 5 bases and J by 8 bases, and 15 bases separated the two germline ends. CDR1 and CDR2 (germline): LGHDT, YNNKEL (reference sequence). The CDR3 coding sequence is TGTGCCAGCAGCAATGGACAGTACTCGGAAGCTTTCTTT. Its protein product is CASSNGQYSEAFF.

Comments on this clone: This may come from a read error, since a much larger clone is one base off. This rearrangement joins TRBV7-9 to TRBJ1-4; D perhaps matches TRBD1 (5 bases). This CDR3 is 14 amino acids long. V was cut by 3 bases and J by 1 base, with 6 bases left in between. The germline V gene has CDR1 SEHNR and CDR2 FQNEAQ (reference sequence). CDR3 loop: CASSLQGTNEKLFF. The CDR3 region has the DNA TGTGCCAGCAGCTTGCAGGGAACTAATGAAAAACTGTTTTTT.

The rearrangement joins TRBV30 to TRBJ1-6; 7 positions agree with TRBD1. J lost 7 bases, V lost 7 bases, and 10 bases had no gene match. Germline assignment: CDR1 GTSNPN and CDR2 SVGIG (reference sequence). This CDR3 comprises 14 residues. As DNA, the CDR3 is TGTGCCTACTCGGAACAGGGGTGGAATTCACCCCTCCACTTT. Amino acids: CAYSEQGWNSPLHF.

The V gene is TRBV6-1, the J gene TRBJ2-7; TRBD1 aligns across 10 bases. The CDR3 sequence is 15 residues long. The germline CDR1 and CDR2 sequences are MNHNS and SASEGT. Trimming took 3 bases from V and 7 from J; bases not matched to a gene: 9. The CDR3 loop is CASSDRDRGLKEQYF. The CDR3 region has the DNA TGTGCCAGCAGTGACCGGGACAGGGGTTTGAAGGAGCAGTACTTC.

This clone was recorded once. The V and J genes are TRBV3-1 (or the pseudogene TRBV3-2) and TRBJ1-1; 9 nucleotides line up with TRBD1. The CDR3 runs to 13 residues. V was pared by 6 bases and J by 6 bases, with 5 bases of the junction left unmatched. Germline CDR1 is LGHDT and CDR2 is YNNKEL (reference sequence). Here the CDR3 DNA reads TGTGCCAGCAGTCCTACAGGGGGCGCTGAAGCTTTCTTT. Translated, it gives CASSPTGGAEAFF.

This rearrangement joins TRBV6-5 to TRBJ1-4; 7 bases fit TRBD1. CDR1 MNHEY and CDR2 SVGAGI come from the germline V gene. The length of the CDR3 is 15 residues. V was pared by 7 bases and J by 3 bases, with 8 bases of the junction left unmatched. The CDR3 DNA reads TGTGCCAGCATCTATGGACAGGCCGCTAATGAAAAACTGTTTTTT. Translation gives CASIYGQAANEKLFF.

V gene TRBV3-1 (or the pseudogene TRBV3-2) combines with J gene TRBJ1-5; a weak D match, TRBD1 (5 bases). Germline lookup yields CDR1 LGHDT and CDR2 YNNKEL (reference sequence). The ends were cut back, 0 bases at V and 6 bases at J, with 12 bases in the middle. This CDR3 spans 15 amino acids. The CDR3 sequence: CASSQDLGGTQPQHF. In DNA form, the CDR3 reads TGTGCCAGCAGCCAAGACCTCGGGGGTACTCAGCCCCAGCATTTT.

V and J are TRBV19 and TRBJ1-2; D perhaps matches TRBD1 (5 bases). Germline lookup yields CDR1 LNHDA and CDR2 SQIVND (reference sequence). The CDR3 is 14 residues long. Deletions cut 4 bases from V and 8 bases from J, with 17 bases between. CDR3 DNA sequence: TGTGCCAGTAGTACCCGCAGCGGGGCAGGGGGCTACACCTTC. Its translation is CASSTRSGAGGYTF.

The CDR3 coding sequence is TGTGCCAGCAGTGTGGGACAGGGAGGAATCGAGCAGTACTTC. Translated: CASSVGQGGIEQYF. The chain couples TRBV2 to TRBJ2-7; 9 nucleotides line up with TRBD1. Per the germline V gene, CDR1 is SNHLY and CDR2 is FYNNEI. V was clipped by 4 bases and J by 6 bases; unmatched bases: 7. This CDR3 is 14 amino acids long.

This chain joins TRBV9 and TRBJ1-2, with D tentatively TRBD1 (6 bases). This CDR3 has 15 residues. The germline V gene has CDR1 SGDLS and CDR2 YYNGEE. V was trimmed by 6 bases and J by 1 base, leaving 16 bases between them. CDR3 amino acids: CASTQQGFDNYGYTF. The DNA for the CDR3 is TGTGCCAGCACACAACAGGGTTTCGATAACTATGGCTACACCTTC.